This T cell receptor (beta chain) was recorded in a study of T cell responses to AZD1222 COVID-19 vaccine. Concerning this clone: The antigen remains undetermined.

This CDR3 region has 14 residues. Profiling relied on immunoSEQ multiplex PCR, and the TCRdb table lists in-frame clones only, not all of them. The top ten hold roughly 2.6% of the sample, which has 100,000 or so clones, around nine tenths seen once. Regarding the study as a whole: Spike-specific TCR breadth and depth both grew after two AZD1222 doses. Mapped onto spike, vaccine-associated CD4 TCRs spanned it and were dominant at 160-218 and 743-854. The peak T cell response came first, and repertoires were sampled only after it. Donors, mostly white British, included more females; clonal diversity was possibly underestimated.

The material sequenced was peripheral blood, taken on day 0 of AZD1222 vaccination. The receptor's source is an adult in good health. This chain joins TRBV21-1 and TRBJ2-1; no check of the table's D call, TRBD1, against the DNA was made. TRBV21-1 is assigned pseudogene status. CDR3 sequence (DNA): TGTGCCAGCAGCAAGGACAGCTCCTACAATGAGCAGTTCTTC. Its translation is CASSKDSSYNEQFF.